This section outlines one T cell receptor beta chain sequence together with its context. The data derive from a study of blood T cell repertoires in COVID-19. Across the whole study: Some COVID-19 samples were acute and others convalescent; all came from the United States, Italy and Spain. In each case, the material was cDNA or gDNA derived from T cells, B-cell-depleted T cells, or PBMCs.

Trimming shortened V by 0 bases and J by 5 bases, and 13 bases separated the two germline ends. Per germline, CDR1 MNHNS and CDR2 SASEGT. The CDR3 totals 16 residues. In the authors' workflow: How many nucleated cells were present was estimated from reference gene primer amplification. The table came from immunoSEQ multiplex PCR; TCRdb's copy has only in-frame clones and leaves some out. D and trimming come from the DNA, and the V and J calls and clone size come from that table. The table shows just over 300,000 clones, with roughly 90% occurring only once. Sequencing used peripheral blood. V usage is TRBV6-1 and J usage is TRBJ2-2, with D unclear. This clonotype originated in a woman aged 25 to 39 with COVID-19, enrolled during active disease. In nucleotides, the CDR3 is TGTGCCAGCAGTGAAGCAACGTGGGCCCGGACCGGGGAGCTGTTTTTT. Translated, it gives CASSEATWARTGELFF.